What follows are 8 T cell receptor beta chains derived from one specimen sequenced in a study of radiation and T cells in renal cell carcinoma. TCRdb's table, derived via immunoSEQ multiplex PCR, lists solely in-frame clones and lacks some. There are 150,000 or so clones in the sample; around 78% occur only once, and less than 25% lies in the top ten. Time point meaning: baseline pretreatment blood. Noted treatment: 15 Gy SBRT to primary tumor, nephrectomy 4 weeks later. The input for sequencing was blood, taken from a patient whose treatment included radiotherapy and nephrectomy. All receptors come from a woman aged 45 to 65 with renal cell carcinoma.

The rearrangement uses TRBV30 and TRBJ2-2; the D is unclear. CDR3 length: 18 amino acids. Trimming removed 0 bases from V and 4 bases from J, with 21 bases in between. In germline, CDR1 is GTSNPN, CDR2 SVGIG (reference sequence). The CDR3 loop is CAWSVLGSAEYRTGELFF. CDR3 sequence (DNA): TGTGCCTGGAGTGTTTTAGGGTCGGCCGAATATCGCACCGGGGAGCTGTTTTTT.

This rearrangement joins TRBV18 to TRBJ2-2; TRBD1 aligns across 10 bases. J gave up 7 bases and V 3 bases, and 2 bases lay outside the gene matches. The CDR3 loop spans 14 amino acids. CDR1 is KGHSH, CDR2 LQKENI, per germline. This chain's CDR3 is CASSPGTGDGELFF. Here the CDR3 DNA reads TGTGCCAGCTCACCCGGGACAGGGGACGGGGAGCTGTTTTTT.

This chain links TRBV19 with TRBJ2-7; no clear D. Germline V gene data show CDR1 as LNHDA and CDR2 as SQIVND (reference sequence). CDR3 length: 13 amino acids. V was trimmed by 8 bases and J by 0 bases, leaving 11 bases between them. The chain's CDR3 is CASRRESSYEQYF. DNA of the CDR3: TGTGCCAGTCGGAGAGAGAGCTCCTACGAGCAGTACTTC.

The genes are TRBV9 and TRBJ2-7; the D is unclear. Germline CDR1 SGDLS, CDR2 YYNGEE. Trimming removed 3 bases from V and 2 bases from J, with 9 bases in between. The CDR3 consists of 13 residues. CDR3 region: CASSGQNTYEQYF. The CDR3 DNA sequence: TGTGCCAGCAGCGGTCAAAACACCTACGAGCAGTACTTC.

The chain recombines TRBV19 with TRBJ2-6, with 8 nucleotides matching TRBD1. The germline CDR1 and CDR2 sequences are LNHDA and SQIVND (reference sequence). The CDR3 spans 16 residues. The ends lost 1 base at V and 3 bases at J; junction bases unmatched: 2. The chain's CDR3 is CASSIGTGFGANVLTF. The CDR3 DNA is TGTGCCAGTAGTATAGGGACAGGGTTTGGGGCCAACGTCCTGACTTTC.

CDR3 region: CASSLGTASPEAFF. CDR3 DNA: TGCGCCAGCAGCTTGGGAACAGCCTCTCCTGAAGCTTTCTTT. V gene TRBV5-1 combines with J gene TRBJ1-1; D is unresolved. CDR1 and CDR2 (germline): SGHRS, YFSETQ. Trimming pared 0 bases from V and 6 bases from J, leaving 12 bases between. CDR3 length: 14 residues.

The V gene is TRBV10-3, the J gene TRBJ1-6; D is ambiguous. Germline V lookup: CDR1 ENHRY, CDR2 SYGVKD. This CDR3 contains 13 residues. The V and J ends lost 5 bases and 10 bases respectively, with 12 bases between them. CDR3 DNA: TGTGCCATCAGTATGATTGGGGAGTCACCCCTCCACTTT. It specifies CAISMIGESPLHF.

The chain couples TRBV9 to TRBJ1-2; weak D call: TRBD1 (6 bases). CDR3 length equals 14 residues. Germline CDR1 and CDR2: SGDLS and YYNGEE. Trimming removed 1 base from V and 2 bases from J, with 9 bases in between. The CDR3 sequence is CASSVPGVNYGYTF. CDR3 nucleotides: TGTGCCAGCAGCGTACCAGGGGTAAACTATGGCTACACCTTC.